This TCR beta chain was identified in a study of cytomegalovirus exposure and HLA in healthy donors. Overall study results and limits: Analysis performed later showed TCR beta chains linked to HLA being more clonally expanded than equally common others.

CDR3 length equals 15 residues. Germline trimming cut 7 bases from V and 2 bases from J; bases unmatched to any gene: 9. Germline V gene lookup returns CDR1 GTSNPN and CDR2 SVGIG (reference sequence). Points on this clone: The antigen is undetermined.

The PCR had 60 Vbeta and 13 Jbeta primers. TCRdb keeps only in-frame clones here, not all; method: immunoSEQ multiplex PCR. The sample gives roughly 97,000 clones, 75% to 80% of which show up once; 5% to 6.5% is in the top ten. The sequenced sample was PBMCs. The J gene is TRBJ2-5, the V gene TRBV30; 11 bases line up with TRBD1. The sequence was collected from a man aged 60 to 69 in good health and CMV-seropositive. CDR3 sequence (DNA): TGTGCCTTAGCGTTGGACAGGGGGCCTCAAGAGACCCAGTACTTC. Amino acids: CALALDRGPQETQYF. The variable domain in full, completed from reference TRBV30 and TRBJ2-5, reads SQTIHQWPATLVQPVGSPLSLECTVEGTSNPNLYWYRQAAGRGLQLLFYSVGIGQISSEVPQNLSASRPQDRQFILSSKKLLLSDSGFYLCALALDRGPQETQYFGPGTRLLVL.